This T cell receptor (beta chain) was sequenced in a study of glioma-infiltrating T cells. Study information: Dexamethasone exposure before glioma surgery was limited to six or fewer days.

The CDR3 consists of 16 residues. V lost 5 bases and J lost 10, with 25 bases in between. Germline CDR1 reads LNHNV; CDR2 reads YYDKDF (reference sequence). Notes on this clonotype: The antigen remains undetermined.

Study findings and constraints: Tissue-blood divergence was below expectation in non-neoplastic patients, above in gliomas. Signature shared blood CDR3 motifs were enriched in low-divergence and depleted in high-divergence patients.

TCR alpha and beta CDR3 regions were amplified from RNA using iRepertoire nested multiplex PCR. For one-step reverse transcription and amplification, about 85-400 ng of tissue mRNA or PBMC total RNA was used. MiXCR, run by TCRdb on the multiplex PCR reads, gives a single entry per CDR3 protein. Among more than 300,000 distinct CDR3 sequences listed, less than 50% were seen once. The rearrangement links TRBV15 to TRBJ2-3; D is possibly TRBD1 or TRBD2 (5 bases each). This TCR came from a human donor with low-grade glioma or glioblastoma, undergoing nonglioma brain surgery, or in good health (not recorded which). The sequenced sample was glioma tissue, nonneoplastic brain tissue, or PBMCs (not recorded which). This CDR3 is CATSDRRDPASDAQYF. In DNA form, the CDR3 reads TGTGCCACCAGCGACCGCCGGGACCCCGCGTCGGATGCGCAGTATTTT.